This section outlines one TCR beta chain sequence together with its context. Its antigen target is currently unknown. Within one base of it there is no much larger clone, and no base qualities were kept. The trial excluded patients who had a history of autoimmune disease or who were on systemic immunosuppression. In every dose cohort, peripheral blood was drawn for TCR sequencing at baseline, cycle 4 day 1, and cycle 7 day 1. The samples were taken from a phase I, first-in-human, multicenter, open-label dose-escalation trial of ivuxolimab. Adults with locally advanced or metastatic melanoma, renal cell, hepatocellular, or head and neck squamous cell carcinoma were enrolled in the trial. Before TCR sequencing, CD4+ and CD8+ T cells were separately sorted from peripheral blood. For sequencing of the TCRbeta CDR3 region, genomic DNA was extracted from the sorted cells. The immunoSEQ Assay was used for sequencing of TCRbeta CDR3 regions. What TCRdb holds here is the immuneACCESS table cut down to in-frame rearrangements. Part of the clones is not present; checked against another copy, under half of the missing clones reflect an unresolved V gene, and the others are unexplained. This sample is represented by 65,000 to 90,000 clones; roughly 86% of them were singletons. The ten biggest clones cover over 0.65% of the sample.

This specimen comes from a study of OX40 agonist ivuxolimab in advanced cancers. Some background on the complete study: Ivuxolimab was a fully human IgG2 agonistic monoclonal antibody targeting the costimulatory receptor OX40 (CD134). Intravenous ivuxolimab was administered to patients every 2 weeks at six dose levels: 0.01, 0.1, 0.3, 1.5, 3 and 10 mg/kg. Of the approximately 54 dose-escalation patients, hepatocellular carcinoma was present in around 20, melanoma in roughly 15, renal cell carcinoma in 9 and head and neck cancer in 9. In the dose-escalation cohort, roughly 80% of patients were male, and the mean age was approximately 60 years, with a range of roughly 20 to 79. Patients were allowed to have had prior anti-PD-1, anti-PD-L1 or anti-CTLA-4 therapy, and about 40% of the dose-escalation patients had been treated with checkpoint inhibitors. Partial responses were achieved by three dose-escalation patients, of whom one had hepatocellular carcinoma and two had cutaneous melanoma. The point of sequencing TCRbeta in the periphery was to test whether ivuxolimab changed TCR sequence diversity and drove clonal T-cell expansion. The paper describes the monotherapy dose-escalation part (N of about 55 patients) of the phase I trial of ivuxolimab.

Study-level results and caveats: At doses of 0.1 to 3.0 mg/kg, clonal expansion of both CD4+ and CD8+ blood T cells was observed from baseline to week 6. Low levels of normalized T-cell clonal expansion were also seen in some patients who did not respond. Antigen specificity was not determined for the clonally expanded peripheral T cells. In partial responders in the 0.1-3.0 mg/kg groups, normalized peripheral clonal expansion was found to be among the lowest, especially among CD8+ T cells. After ivuxolimab, more expanded clones were found on average in CD8+ T cells than in CD4+ T cells.

CDR1 and CDR2, looked up from the germline V gene, are MNHNS and SASEGT. From its cysteine to its phenylalanine, the CDR3 spans 13 amino acids. CDR3 DNA is the only sequence kept; it has 39 bases, read in frame from the first base. Trimming leaves V shorter by 6 bases and J shorter by 6 bases, with the junction holding 4 bases beyond the gene matches. The sequence came from an adult with an advanced solid tumor such as melanoma, head and neck, liver or kidney cancer. Material: CD4+ or CD8+ T cells sorted from blood, obtained in a trial of the OX40 agonist ivuxolimab. The rearrangement joined TRBV6-1 to TRBJ2-2, with 7 bases aligning to TRBD1. The DNA is as follows: TGTGCCAGCAGGAGAGGGACAGCCGGGGAGCTGTTTTTT. The encoded protein is CASRRGTAGELFF.